These 21 T cell receptor beta chains were all obtained from the same sample, sequenced in a study of PD-1 blockade in classical Hodgkin lymphoma. Sequencing used immunoSEQ multiplex PCR; TCRdb keeps in-frame clones, though not all of them. In the table there are 15,000 to 20,000 clones, around 87% of which are singletons. Documented time point: newly diagnosed, previously untreated cHL patient sample. Source material: peripheral blood mononuclear cells (PBMCs). These receptors came from a human donor with classical Hodgkin lymphoma.

V is TRBV30 and J is TRBJ2-7; 9 bases are a match to TRBD2. Germline-derived CDR1 and CDR2 are GTSNPN and SVGIG (reference sequence). J lost 6 bases, V lost 0 bases, and 6 bases had no gene match. The CDR3 has 14 residues. Written as DNA, the CDR3 is TGTGCCTGGAGTGTAAACCTAGCGGGAACCGAGCAGTACTTC. Residues: CAWSVNLAGTEQYF.

The chain joins TRBV19 to TRBJ1-1; no definite D call. This CDR3 region has 13 residues. Germline CDR1 is LNHDA and CDR2 is SQIVND (reference sequence). The germline V and J ends were trimmed by 7 bases and 4 bases, with 13 bases remaining between them. For the CDR3, the DNA is TGTGCCAGTATCCCGACGGGCGGCACTGAAGCTTTCTTT. Translating it yields CASIPTGGTEAFF. Based on the CDR3 plus reference TRBV19 and TRBJ1-1, the full variable domain is DGGITQSPKYLFRKEGQNVTLSCEQNLNHDAMYWYRQDPGQGLRLIYYSQIVNDFQKGDIAEGYSVSREKKESFPLTVTSAQKNPTAFYLCASIPTGGTEAFFGQGTRLTVV.

The chain employs TRBV5-1 and TRBJ1-2; possible D gene TRBD1, 6 bases. CDR3 length: 14 residues. V was pared by 5 bases and J by 4 bases, with 15 bases between. Germline CDR1 is SGHRS and CDR2 is YFSETQ. The CDR3 protein is CASSNITGSYGYTF. CDR3 in DNA: TGCGCCAGCAGTAACATAACAGGGTCCTATGGCTACACCTTC.

The CDR3 sequence is CASSPYGGDTGELFF. For the CDR3, the DNA is TGTGCCAGCAGCCCCTATGGGGGAGACACCGGGGAGCTGTTTTTT. V is TRBV7-7 and J is TRBJ2-2; D possibly uses TRBD1 or TRBD2 (5 bases each). In germline, CDR1 is SSHAT, CDR2 FNYEAQ (reference sequence). With 5 bases removed from V and 3 bases from J, the gap between germline ends came to 13 bases. The CDR3 extends over 15 amino acids.

The J gene is TRBJ2-7, the V gene TRBV7-8; tentatively, D is TRBD2 (5 bases). Per germline, CDR1 SGHVS and CDR2 FQNEAQ. The ends were cut back, 5 bases at V and 3 bases at J, with 17 bases in the middle. The CDR3 spans 15 residues. In nucleotides, the CDR3 is TGTGCCAGCAGCCCAAGGAACGGAGGCCTCTACGAGCAGTACTTC. Protein sequence: CASSPRNGGLYEQYF.

Judged by abundance, this clone is large. The chain combines TRBV30 with TRBJ1-1; D not certain. The CDR3 runs to 12 residues. V gave up 3 bases and J gave up 5 bases, with 10 bases separating them. Germline loops: CDR1 GTSNPN, CDR2 SVGIG (reference sequence). The CDR3 protein is CAWRAHGTEAFF. The CDR3 DNA is TGTGCCTGGAGGGCCCACGGAACTGAAGCTTTCTTT.

This chain joins TRBV29-1 and TRBJ2-5, with TRBD2 matching 7 bases. Germline loops: CDR1 SQVTM, CDR2 ANQGSEA. Trimming at V came to 5 bases and at J to 5 bases, leaving 2 bases not matched to a gene. The CDR3 totals 11 residues. The CDR3 coding sequence is TGCAGCGTTCGGGGGGTGGAGACCCAGTACTTC. Encoded protein: CSVRGVETQYF.

The rearrangement uses TRBV5-1 and TRBJ2-1; D possibly corresponds to TRBD1 (5 bases). The CDR3 extends over 16 amino acids. Germline CDR1 and CDR2: SGHRS and YFSETQ. Trimming pared 4 bases from V and 3 bases from J, leaving 17 bases between. CDR3 in DNA: TGCGCCAGCAGCCCCGGACAAGGGCGAGACTACAATGAGCAGTTCTTC. It translates to CASSPGQGRDYNEQFF.

The chain combines TRBV14 with TRBJ2-7; no reliable D call. V lost 4 bases to trimming and J lost 0 bases, with 13 bases between them. CDR1 SGHDN and CDR2 FVKESK come from the germline V gene. This CDR3 is built from 15 residues. The CDR3 DNA is TGTGCCAGCAGCCCGATTGGAAGGTACTCCTACGAGCAGTACTTC. This sequence encodes CASSPIGRYSYEQYF.

The rearrangement links TRBV19 to TRBJ1-5; possible D gene TRBD1, 6 bases. CDR3 length: 16 residues. V lost 2 bases and J 4 bases, leaving 15 bases between the germline ends. Germline values: CDR1 LNHDA, CDR2 SQIVND (reference sequence). DNA for the CDR3: TGTGCCAGTAGTATAAGCTTCCAGGGGAGGAATCAGCCCCAGCATTTT. Its protein is CASSISFQGRNQPQHF.

This chain connects TRBV10-3 to TRBJ1-5, with D possibly matching TRBD1 (6 bases). V dropped 4 bases and J dropped 5 bases, with 9 bases sitting between them. There are 13 residues in the CDR3. Germline values: CDR1 ENHRY, CDR2 SYGVKD. CDR3 sequence reads: CAISGTVYQPQHF. DNA of the CDR3: TGTGCCATCAGTGGGACAGTCTATCAGCCCCAGCATTTT.

This sequence joins TRBV29-1 and TRBJ2-3; TRBD2 is a possible D gene (6 bases). There are 14 residues in the CDR3. Germline V gives CDR1 SQVTM, CDR2 ANQGSEA. Trimming stripped 4 bases from V and 2 bases from J, with 13 bases between. CDR3 amino acids: CSVAGGTLTDTQYF. CDR3 bases: TGCAGCGTTGCAGGCGGGACCCTCACAGATACGCAGTATTTT.

This chain connects TRBV30 to TRBJ1-5; 9 nucleotides agree with TRBD1. V was pared by 5 bases and J by 3 bases, with 2 bases of the junction left unmatched. Germline V gives CDR1 GTSNPN, CDR2 SVGIG (reference sequence). The CDR3 extends over 13 amino acids. CDR3 loop: CAWGTGNNQPQHF. In DNA, the CDR3 is TGTGCCTGGGGGACAGGGAACAATCAGCCCCAGCATTTT.

This chain links TRBV28 with TRBJ2-7; D gene unclear. Germline-derived CDR1 and CDR2 are MDHEN and SYDVKM. The V end lost 1 base, the J end lost 4 bases, and 5 bases lay between the germline ends. The CDR3 is made up of 12 amino acids. DNA of the CDR3: TGTGCCAGCAGTTTATTTAGATACGAGCAGTACTTC. Translating it yields CASSLFRYEQYF.

The chain links TRBV7-2 to TRBJ2-1, with D unresolved. Deletions cut 3 bases from V and 10 bases from J, with 7 bases between. The CDR3 runs to 11 residues. Germline values: CDR1 SGHTA, CDR2 FQGNSA. CDR3 sequence: CASSFGLEQFF. CDR3 sequence (DNA): TGTGCCAGCAGCTTCGGATTGGAGCAGTTCTTC.

The CDR3 region has the DNA TGTGCCAGCAGCGCAGGGACAGACACTGAAGCTTTCTTT. Translation gives CASSAGTDTEAFF. This chain uses TRBV9 with TRBJ1-1, with TRBD1 matching 7 bases. With V trimmed by 3 bases and J by 3 bases, 2 bases remained unmatched. The CDR3 runs 13 residues. Germline V lookup: CDR1 SGDLS, CDR2 YYNGEE.

The rearrangement uses TRBV19 and TRBJ1-5; unclear D gene. Germline assignment: CDR1 LNHDA and CDR2 SQIVND (reference sequence). The ends were cut back, 4 bases at V and 0 bases at J, with 19 bases in the middle. The CDR3 is 18 amino acids. The CDR3 loop reads CASSTIPPGLYSNQPQHF. In DNA form, the CDR3 reads TGTGCCAGTAGTACGATCCCGCCAGGCCTCTATAGCAATCAGCCCCAGCATTTT.

The J gene is TRBJ2-7, the V gene TRBV4-3; 11 nucleotides line up with TRBD1. CDR3 length: 16 residues. Germline V lookup: CDR1 LGHNA, CDR2 YSLEER. After removal of 1 base from V and 6 bases from J, the junction contained 8 bases not matched to a gene. The chain's CDR3 is CASSQVSTDRGPEQYF. The CDR3 nucleotides read TGCGCCAGCAGCCAAGTTTCGACGGACAGGGGGCCCGAGCAGTACTTC.

The V and J genes are TRBV7-2 and TRBJ1-1; 8 nucleotides line up with TRBD1. Looked up from germline, CDR1 is SGHTA and CDR2 is FQGNSA. J lost 3 bases, V lost 5 bases, and 2 bases had no gene match. The CDR3 length is 13 residues. The CDR3: CASSLQGDTEAFF. The DNA of the CDR3 is TGTGCCAGCAGCCTACAGGGGGACACTGAAGCTTTCTTT.

In this sample, this clone turned up a few times. The chain uses TRBV27 and TRBJ2-5; 8 positions match TRBD1. Per germline, CDR1 MNHEY and CDR2 SMNVEV (reference sequence). Trimming removed 6 bases from V and 2 bases from J; junction bases left unmatched: 5. The CDR3 length is 14 residues. The CDR3 bases are TGTGCCAGCAGAACAGGACAGGGACAAGAGACCCAGTACTTC. Translated, it gives CASRTGQGQETQYF.

The chain recombines TRBV6-1 with TRBJ2-5; perhaps TRBD1 as D (7 bases). The germline gives CDR1 MNHNS, CDR2 SASEGT. Trimming stripped 3 bases from V and 2 bases from J, with 19 bases between. The CDR3 is 17 amino acids. Written as DNA, the CDR3 is TGTGCCAGCAGTGACGGGGGACAGCACTGGGTACAAGAGACCCAGTACTTC. Protein: CASSDGGQHWVQETQYF.